The 27 T cell receptor beta chains listed next were all sequenced from one sample in a study of technical replicates of blood from several donors. Clones were read by immunoSEQ multiplex PCR, and TCRdb kept only the in-frame ones, dropping some. The sample carries 65,000 to 70,000 clones, 80% to 90% recorded once. Material for sequencing was PBMCs. Receptors were obtained from a human donor in good health. Some clones in this sample may be carry-over from other donors' samples.

The rearrangement links TRBV5-8 to TRBJ2-1, with a possible D match to TRBD2 (6 bases). Trimming took 0 bases from V and 4 from J, leaving 14 bases between them. CDR1 is SGHTS, CDR2 YDEGEE, per germline. CDR3 length: 16 residues. This chain's CDR3 is CASSLVTGREYNEQFF. CDR3 DNA: TGTGCCAGCAGCTTGGTTACAGGCCGGGAGTACAATGAGCAGTTCTTC.

This clone qualifies as medium-sized (0.01 to 0.1%). This sequence joins TRBV4-1 and TRBJ1-3; D might be TRBD1 (6 bases). This CDR3 contains 14 residues. From germline, CDR1 is MGHRA and CDR2 YSYEKL. V was trimmed by 1 base and J by 2 bases, leaving 6 bases between them. The CDR3 DNA follows: TGCGCCAGCAGCCAAGGGACAGCTGGAAACACCATATATTTT. It is translated as CASSQGTAGNTIYF.

This chain connects TRBV19 to TRBJ2-4; 7 nucleotides line up with TRBD1. Germline V gene lookup returns CDR1 LNHDA and CDR2 SQIVND (reference sequence). Trimming removed 3 bases from V and 4 bases from J; junction bases left unmatched: 6. CDR3 size: 15 residues. The CDR3 here is CASSIPGQRKNIQYF. In nucleotides, the CDR3 is TGTGCCAGTAGTATCCCGGGACAGAGAAAAAACATTCAGTACTTC.

The genes are TRBV6-1 and TRBJ1-5; D is unclear. V lost 2 bases and J 6 bases, leaving 8 bases between the germline ends. The length of the CDR3 is 13 residues. Germline CDR1 reads MNHNS; CDR2 reads SASEGT. The CDR3 DNA is TGTGCCAGCAGTGAAATGAGAGTTCAGCCCCAGCATTTT. Translating it yields CASSEMRVQPQHF.

This chain links TRBV25-1 with TRBJ2-1, with D possibly matching TRBD2 (7 bases). The CDR3 runs to 13 residues. Germline V gene data show CDR1 as MGHDK and CDR2 as SYGVNS. V was pared by 3 bases and J by 10 bases, with 13 bases between. CDR3 in amino acids: CASSEGGADEQFF. The CDR3, as DNA: TGTGCCAGCAGTGAGGGGGGGGCCGACGAGCAGTTCTTC. Looking up the rest from reference TRBV25-1 and TRBJ2-1 gives the full variable domain: EADIYQTPRYLVIGTGKKITLECSQTMGHDKMYWYQQDPGMELHLIHYSYGVNSTEKGDLSSESTVSRIRTEHFPLTLESARPSHTSQYLCASSEGGADEQFFGPGTRLTVL.

The V and J genes are TRBV11-3 and TRBJ2-1; 8 bases map to TRBD2. CDR3 length: 16 amino acids. CDR1 and CDR2 (germline): SGHNT, YENEEA. V dropped 3 bases and J dropped 2; count of bases not matched to a gene: 6. DNA of the CDR3: TGTGCCAGCAGCTTTTTTAGCGGGGATCCCTACAATGAGCAGTTCTTC. Its translation: CASSFFSGDPYNEQFF.

With regard to this clone: One end of the junction fails to match germline, which may point to a read error. The chain recombines TRBV5-1 with TRBJ1-3; D is ambiguous. The CDR3 runs 15 residues. Germline V lookup: CDR1 SGHRS, CDR2 YFSETQ. The CDR3 sequence is CASSSGTGNPNAIYF. The CDR3 bases are TGCGCCAGCAGCTCAGGAACGGGAAACCCAAACGCCATATATTTT.

J is TRBJ1-2 and V is TRBV18, with D maybe TRBD1 (5 bases). Germline V gene lookup returns CDR1 KGHSH and CDR2 LQKENI. The V end was cut by 1 base, the J end by 6 bases, with 15 bases between. This CDR3 has 15 residues. This CDR3 reads CASSPRRGAENGYTF. CDR3 nucleotides: TGTGCCAGCTCACCACGAAGGGGCGCTGAGAATGGCTACACCTTC.

The rearrangement links TRBV7-2 to TRBJ2-1, with 9 bases fitting TRBD2. Unmatched junction bases numbered 9, after V lost 8 bases and J lost 4 bases. CDR3 length: 15 amino acids. Germline CDR1 SGHTA, CDR2 FQGNSA. Here the CDR3 DNA reads TGTGCCAGCGGCCGTAGCGGGAGTCGTTACAATGAGCAGTTCTTC. As protein: CASGRSGSRYNEQFF.

The genes are TRBV18 and TRBJ2-3, with TRBD2 matching over 7 bases. This CDR3 region has 14 residues. CDR1 and CDR2 from the germline V gene are KGHSH and LQKENI. V lost 8 bases and J lost 1; bases outside the gene matches: 6. DNA of the CDR3: TGTGCCAGCCTCACTAGCGCTGGCACAGATACGCAGTATTTT. It is translated as CASLTSAGTDTQYF. Full variable domain (rest looked up from reference TRBV18 and TRBJ2-3): NAGVMQNPRHLVRRRGQEARLRCSPMKGHSHVYWYRQLPEEGLKFMVYLQKENIIDESGMPKERFSAEFPKEGPSILRIQQVVRGDSAAYFCASLTSAGTDTQYFGPGTRLTVL.

The chain has TRBV5-1 and TRBJ1-2; D may be TRBD1 (6 bases). CDR1 SGHRS and CDR2 YFSETQ come from the germline V gene. Trimming stripped 0 bases from V and 4 bases from J, with 10 bases between. This CDR3 comprises 14 residues. CDR3 nucleotides: TGCGCCAGCAGCTTGGAGGGGGTTAGCTATGGCTACACCTTC. This translates into CASSLEGVSYGYTF.

The DNA of the CDR3 is TGTGCCAGCAGTGAGGGACAGCTTCGGACTGAAGCTTTCTTT. Translating gives CASSEGQLRTEAFF. V gene TRBV2 combines with J gene TRBJ1-1; 7 nucleotides match TRBD1. Losses at the gene ends were 3 bases for V and 5 bases for J; bases not matched to a gene: 6. CDR1 and CDR2 (germline): SNHLY, FYNNEI. This CDR3 has 14 amino acids.

This chain uses TRBV6-1 with TRBJ2-7, with D possibly TRBD1 on 5 matching bases. The germline V gene encodes CDR1 MNHNS and CDR2 SASEGT. CDR3 length equals 14 residues. The V end lost 7 bases, the J end lost 0 bases, and 13 bases lay between the germline ends. Here the CDR3 DNA reads TGTGCCAGCAAGCTAACAGGTCCCTCCTACGAGCAGTACTTC. It specifies CASKLTGPSYEQYF.

The chain carries TRBV18 and TRBJ1-4; D is uncertain. The V and J ends lost 2 bases and 3 bases respectively, with 16 bases between them. The germline gives CDR1 KGHSH, CDR2 LQKENI. CDR3 length: 17 residues. The CDR3 sequence: CASSPGQTTLSNEKLFF. CDR3 sequence (DNA): TGTGCCAGCTCACCAGGGCAGACTACCCTATCTAATGAAAAACTGTTTTTT.

This chain uses TRBV6-5 with TRBJ2-7; 9 bases fit TRBD1. With 6 bases clipped from V and 3 bases from J, the junction kept 9 bases outside the gene matches. CDR1 and CDR2 from the germline V gene are MNHEY and SVGAGI. This CDR3 region has 15 residues. The CDR3 spells CASRLTGGGGYEQYF. The CDR3 DNA follows: TGTGCCAGCAGGCTTACAGGGGGCGGCGGCTACGAGCAGTACTTC.

The chain couples TRBV9 to TRBJ1-2; TRBD1 might be the D (5 bases). This CDR3 contains 14 residues. Trimming removed 4 bases at V and 11 bases at J, with 21 bases between. The germline V gene has CDR1 SGDLS and CDR2 YYNGEE. The CDR3 nucleotides are TGTGCCAGCAGCCTACAGGACCTCGGGGGGGTGTACACCTTC. This codes for CASSLQDLGGVYTF.

The V gene is TRBV18, the J gene TRBJ2-2; D uncertain. Between the trimmed V and J ends, which lost 2 bases and 7 bases, there was a span of 11 bases. Germline V gives CDR1 KGHSH, CDR2 LQKENI. CDR3 length: 14 residues. The CDR3 DNA sequence: TGTGCCAGCTCACCAACTCCCGAATTCGGGGAGCTGTTTTTT. Its translation: CASSPTPEFGELFF.

The rearrangement links TRBV6-5 to TRBJ2-7, with 9 bases aligning to TRBD2. V shed 0 bases and J 3 bases; nucleotides not matched to a gene: 3. CDR3 length equals 15 residues. Per the germline V gene, CDR1 is MNHEY and CDR2 is SVGAGI. The CDR3 reads CASSYSSSGGYEQYF. Here the CDR3 DNA reads TGTGCCAGCAGTTACTCGAGTAGCGGGGGCTACGAGCAGTACTTC.

The chain has TRBV6-1 and TRBJ2-6; D gene ambiguous. The germline V gene encodes CDR1 MNHNS and CDR2 SASEGT. V was pared by 5 bases and J by 0 bases, with 17 bases between. This CDR3 is 18 amino acids long. The CDR3 nucleotides are TGTGCCAGCAGTAAAGATTTCTCAGGTGACTCTGGGGCCAACGTCCTGACTTTC. Its translation is CASSKDFSGDSGANVLTF.

The chain has TRBV5-4 and TRBJ1-2; the match to TRBD1 covers 7 bases. The CDR3 has 16 amino acids. The germline gives CDR1 SGHNT, CDR2 YYREEE (reference sequence). Trimming at V came to 4 bases and at J to 5 bases, leaving 14 bases not matched to a gene. In nucleotides, the CDR3 is TGTGCCAGCAGCCGACAGGGTGGGATTATTAATTATGGCTACACCTTC. It yields the protein CASSRQGGIINYGYTF. The whole variable domain, filled in from reference TRBV5-4 and TRBJ1-2, reads ETGVTQSPTHLIKTRGQQVTLRCSSQSGHNTVSWYQQALGQGPQFIFQYYREEENGRGNFPPRFSGLQFPNYSSELNVNALELDDSALYLCASSRQGGIINYGYTFGSGTRLTVV.

This chain uses TRBV6-6 with TRBJ1-2; TRBD1 is a possible D gene (5 bases). Trimming took 7 bases from V and 4 from J, leaving 22 bases between them. The germline gives CDR1 MNHNY, CDR2 SVGAGI (reference sequence). This CDR3 contains 16 residues. The CDR3 DNA reads TGTGCCAGCATCCAACCGGGACTCCAAGGTGGCTATGGCTACACCTTC. Residues: CASIQPGLQGGYGYTF.

CDR3 amino acids: CASSLPGQLYEQYF. DNA for the CDR3: TGCGCCAGCAGCTTGCCGGGACAACTCTACGAGCAGTACTTC. This sequence joins TRBV5-1 and TRBJ2-7; a weak D match, TRBD1 (6 bases). CDR1 SGHRS and CDR2 YFSETQ come from the germline V gene. Between the trimmed V and J ends, which lost 1 base and 3 bases, there was a span of 11 bases. The CDR3 totals 14 residues. The complete variable domain, with remaining parts taken from reference TRBV5-1 and TRBJ2-7, reads KAGVTQTPRYLIKTRGQQVTLSCSPISGHRSVSWYQQTPGQGLQFLFEYFSETQRNKGNFPGRFSGRQFSNSRSEMNVSTLELGDSALYLCASSLPGQLYEQYFGPGTRLTVT.

This chain connects TRBV23-1 to TRBJ1-6; possibly TRBD1 for D (5 bases). TRBV23-1 has ORF status, its function being uncertain. V was clipped by 0 bases and J by 2 bases, with 5 bases between them. The CDR3 runs 15 residues. The CDR3 DNA sequence: TGCGCCAGCAGTCAATCGGGGCCCTATAATTCACCCCTCCACTTT. Encoded protein: CASSQSGPYNSPLHF.

The chain has TRBV4-2 and TRBJ2-7, with 10 nucleotides matching TRBD2. The V gene end was trimmed by 0 bases and the J gene end by 4 bases; junction bases not matched to a gene: 6. Germline V gene data show CDR1 as LGHNA and CDR2 as YNFKEQ. The CDR3 runs 16 residues. The CDR3 coding sequence is TGTGCCAGCAGCCAAGATGGGCTAGCGGGAGATTACGAGCAGTACTTC. Protein sequence: CASSQDGLAGDYEQYF.

This clone occurred once. The chain carries TRBV6-6 and TRBJ1-1; TRBD1 is a possible D gene (5 bases). Germline-derived CDR1 and CDR2 are MNHNY and SVGAGI (reference sequence). Trimming pared 7 bases from V and 6 bases from J, leaving 12 bases between. The CDR3 is 12 amino acids. The CDR3 spells CASTQGLSEAFF. CDR3 DNA sequence: TGTGCCAGCACTCAGGGATTGTCTGAAGCTTTCTTT.

The chain has TRBV11-2 and TRBJ2-3; 8 bases map to TRBD2. The CDR3 spans 17 residues. In germline, CDR1 is SGHAT, CDR2 FQNNGV. V was pared by 4 bases and J by 0 bases, with 9 bases of the junction left unmatched. For the CDR3, the DNA is TGTGCCAGCAGCTCCGGGGGGGCGGCTACTAGCACAGATACGCAGTATTTT. The encoded protein is CASSSGGAATSTDTQYF. The whole variable domain, remainder taken from reference TRBV11-2 and TRBJ2-3, is EAGVAQSPRYKIIEKRQSVAFWCNPISGHATLYWYQQILGQGPKLLIQFQNNGVVDDSQLPKDRFSAERLKGVDSTLKIQPAKLEDSAVYLCASSSGGAATSTDTQYFGPGTRLTVL.

This clone was counted a single time. This sequence joins TRBV6-1 and TRBJ2-7; tentative D call: TRBD1 (6 bases). The germline CDR1 and CDR2 sequences are MNHNS and SASEGT. Trimming pared 6 bases from V and 3 bases from J, leaving 15 bases between. The CDR3 loop spans 14 amino acids. CDR3 nucleotides: TGTGCCAGCAGCGCTAGGACAGATCTCTACGAGCAGTACTTC. Its translation is CASSARTDLYEQYF.